Each of the 9 T cell receptor beta chains below was sequenced from the same sample in a study of T-cell memory formation after mild COVID-19. Using its own MiXCR run on the 5' RACE reads, TCRdb lists one record per CDR3 protein. The profile shows fewer than 200,000 distinct CDR3 sequences, roughly a fifth of them singletons. The sequencing sample was made of PBMCs or a T cell subset sorted from them (not recorded which). Receptors originate from an adult woman who had mild COVID-19 (a few samples of this study predate the infection). Cell type and time point are not known.

The V and J genes are TRBV15 and TRBJ1-1, with D hard to call. Germline values: CDR1 LNHNV, CDR2 YYDKDF (reference sequence). The CDR3 totals 17 residues. Trimming cost V 2 bases and J 4 bases, with 20 bases left between them. The CDR3 DNA follows: TGTGCCACCAGCAGACCCGACGAAGGGCAGCGGCGCACTGAAGCTTTCTTT. Protein product: CATSRPDEGQRRTEAFF.

This chain connects TRBV5-5 to TRBJ2-3, with D maybe TRBD2 (6 bases). Per the germline V gene, CDR1 is SGHKS and CDR2 is YYEKEE (reference sequence). The CDR3 runs 17 residues. The V and J ends lost 1 base and 6 bases respectively, with 21 bases between them. CDR3 nucleotide sequence: TGTGCCAGCAGCTTGTATCTCCGGGAGACACCGGGGGATACGCAGTATTTT. It specifies CASSLYLRETPGDTQYF.

The chain recombines TRBV12-3 or TRBV12-4 with TRBJ1-4; D not resolved. The CDR3 length is 12 residues. V gave up 1 base and J gave up 8 bases, with 5 bases separating them. The CDR3 DNA follows: TGTGCCAGCAGTTTAGTTGGAGAAAAACTGTTTTTT. Amino acid sequence: CASSLVGEKLFF.

The V gene is TRBV5-4, the J gene TRBJ2-7; D may match TRBD1 or TRBD2 (5 bases each). The CDR3 consists of 12 residues. V gave up 3 bases and J gave up 13 bases, with 17 bases separating them. CDR1 SGHNT and CDR2 YYREEE come from the germline V gene (reference sequence). CDR3 loop: CASSSGDGRPYF. As DNA, the CDR3 is TGTGCCAGCAGCTCTGGGGACGGACGGCCTTACTTC.

In its sample, this clonotype was seen many times. The rearrangement links TRBV6-2 or TRBV6-3 to TRBJ2-7; D might be TRBD2 (6 bases). CDR1 and CDR2 from the germline V gene are MNHEY and SVGEGT. V was cut by 0 bases and J by 6 bases, with 9 bases left in between. The CDR3 length is 13 residues. The CDR3 is CASSYSGGGEQYF. CDR3 DNA sequence: TGTGCCAGCAGTTACTCGGGGGGTGGCGAGCAGTACTTC.

In this sample, this clonotype turned up many times. The rearrangement uses TRBV12-3 or TRBV12-4 and TRBJ1-2; no definite D call. Trimming pared 5 bases from V and 4 bases from J, leaving 11 bases between. The CDR3 is 13 amino acids. The CDR3 protein is CASSPAAGYGYTF. The CDR3 DNA sequence: TGTGCCAGCAGTCCGGCAGCGGGCTATGGCTACACCTTC.

This clonotype was counted only a few times. The chain joins TRBV20-1 to TRBJ2-7, with 7 bases that match TRBD1. The V segment lost 3 bases and the J segment 3 bases; nucleotides outside the gene matches: 17. This CDR3 is built from 17 residues. Per germline, CDR1 DFQATT and CDR2 SNEGSKA (reference sequence). In nucleotides, the CDR3 is TGCAGTGCTAGCGCTCATCCCGGGACAGCAAGACGCTACGAGCAGTACTTC. Protein sequence: CSASAHPGTARRYEQYF.

A few counts support this clonotype. V gene TRBV30 combines with J gene TRBJ2-3; 9 bases are a match to TRBD1. Trimming took 8 bases from V and 0 from J; bases not matched to a gene: 3. This CDR3 is 13 amino acids long. The germline gives CDR1 GTSNPN, CDR2 SVGIG (reference sequence). CDR3 sequence: CAQGQGSTDTQYF. For the CDR3, the DNA is TGTGCCCAAGGACAGGGGAGCACAGATACGCAGTATTTT.

The chain carries TRBV7-8 and TRBJ2-2; D remains ambiguous. The length of the CDR3 is 13 residues. Per germline, CDR1 SGHVS and CDR2 FQNEAQ. V was trimmed by 1 base and J by 7 bases, leaving 7 bases between them. CDR3 region: CASSLEVRGELFF. The DNA for the CDR3 is TGTGCCAGCAGCTTAGAGGTTCGCGGGGAGCTGTTTTTT.